The 15 T cell receptor beta chains listed next were all sequenced from one sample in a study of T cell clonality in common variable immunodeficiency. Generated by immunoSEQ multiplex PCR, the TCRdb table keeps only in-frame clones and is missing some. The sample shows about 37,000 clones, none of them appearing just once. The specimen was peripheral blood mononuclear cells. All receptors come from a person aged 18 to 70 in good health.

Concerning this clone: The CDR3 end lies 3 residues beyond the end of the read and is filled in from the germline J gene. The chain uses TRBV27 and TRBJ2-7, with 10 bases matching TRBD2. Per germline, CDR1 MNHEY and CDR2 SMNVEV (reference sequence). The CDR3 extends over 15 amino acids. Germline trimming cut 4 bases from V and 4 bases from J; bases unmatched to any gene: 7. The CDR3 loop reads CASSYVSSGGYEQYF. The CDR3 bases that were read are TGTGCCAGCAGTTATGTTTCTAGCGGGGGTTACGAG.

There are many counts of this clone. The missing CDR3 end, 3 residues past where the read stops, is filled in from the germline J gene. This chain joins TRBV18 and TRBJ1-2; 7 bases map to TRBD1. Germline V gene sequence: CDR1 KGHSH, CDR2 LQKENI. The CDR3 totals 14 residues. Losses at the gene ends were 2 bases for V and 2 bases for J; bases not matched to a gene: 2. CDR3 in amino acids: CASSPSGQNYGYTF. The sequenced CDR3 bases are TGTGCCAGCTCACCATCGGGACAGAACTATGGC.

In the case of this clone: The CDR3 end is not reached by the read, which stops 3 residues before it; the germline J gene fills it in. V is TRBV7-2 and J is TRBJ1-1; D not certain. In germline, CDR1 is SGHTA, CDR2 FQGNSA. The CDR3 runs to 12 residues. The sequenced CDR3 bases are TGTGCCAGCAGCTTAGAAGTGCGAAGA. Translated: CASSLEVRR. The full CDR3 reads CASSLEVRRAFF.

This clone has a count of ten or more. The read stops 3 residues short of the end of the CDR3; the missing end is completed from the germline J gene. This rearrangement joins TRBV18 to TRBJ1-5, with TRBD1 matching over 8 bases. The germline V gene has CDR1 KGHSH and CDR2 LQKENI. The CDR3 length is 17 residues. V lost 4 bases and J lost 1; bases outside the gene matches: 9. CDR3 in amino acids: CASSLNFQGASNQPQHF. CDR3 DNA, as far as it was read: TGTGCCAGCTCACTCAATTTTCAGGGGGCAAGCAATCAGCCC.

This clone was seen ten or more times. The DNA ends 3 residues before the CDR3 does, and the rest of the CDR3 is filled in from the germline J gene. This chain links TRBV11-2 with TRBJ2-7; unclear D gene. CDR1 is SGHAT, CDR2 FQNNGV, per germline. Trimming cost V 7 bases and J 3 bases, with 19 bases left between them. The CDR3 has 15 amino acids. The CDR3: CASNLRVNSYYEQYF. Partial CDR3 DNA: TGTGCCAGCAACCTACGGGTTAATTCCTACTACGAG.

This clone was seen repeatedly, ten times or more. The read halts 3 residues ahead of the CDR3 end, with the missing end drawn from the germline J gene. The gene calls are TRBV2 and TRBJ2-1, with 11 bases matching TRBD1. V shed 1 base and J 4 bases; nucleotides not matched to a gene: 9. The CDR3 totals 18 residues. Germline-derived CDR1 and CDR2 are SNHLY and FYNNEI. Partial CDR3 DNA: TGTGCCAGCAGTGAAGTTTTCCCCCGGGACAGGGGGTACAATGAG. It encodes CASSEVFPRDRGYNE. The complete CDR3 protein is CASSEVFPRDRGYNEQFF.

Ten or more counts support this clone. The read terminates 3 residues ahead of where the CDR3 ends, so the germline J gene completes it. The chain employs TRBV20-1 and TRBJ2-7, with D maybe TRBD2 (8 bases). The CDR3 is 17 amino acids. The V gene's germline CDR1 is DFQATT and CDR2 SNEGSKA (reference sequence). V lost 2 bases and J lost 2, with 22 bases in between. Partial CDR3 DNA: TGCAGTGCTAGACCCCGGGGGACAGCGGGAGCCACCTACGAG. Its protein product is CSARPRGTAGATYE. The complete CDR3 sequence is CSARPRGTAGATYEQYF.

This clone came up many times. This chain's CDR3 is CSASLRLAGSYEQYF. CDR3 DNA, as far as it was read: TGCAGTGCTAGTCTTCGGCTAGCGGGATCCTACGAG. The chain uses TRBV20-1 and TRBJ2-7; TRBD2 aligns across 9 bases. The CDR3 end lies 3 residues beyond the end of the read and is filled in from the germline J gene. V shed 3 bases, J shed 1 base, and the junction held 7 bases outside the gene matches. The CDR3 totals 15 residues. The germline V gene encodes CDR1 DFQATT and CDR2 SNEGSKA (reference sequence).

Partial CDR3 DNA: TGTGCCAGCAGCGACGGACAGGGGATCCTGGACGAC. It is translated as CASSDGQGILDD. From start to end, the CDR3 is CASSDGQGILDDYTF. V and J are TRBV7-9 and TRBJ1-2; 9 bases map to TRBD1. The CDR3 is cut off 3 residues early in the read; its end comes from the germline J gene. This CDR3 has 15 amino acids. The germline V gene has CDR1 SEHNR and CDR2 FQNEAQ (reference sequence).

This clone was observed at least ten times. Read sequence stops 3 residues before the CDR3 end, and the germline J gene provides the missing end. V gene TRBV6-2 or TRBV6-3 combines with J gene TRBJ2-7; perhaps TRBD1 as D (5 bases). The V and J ends lost 8 bases and 4 bases respectively, with 18 bases between them. Per the germline V gene, CDR1 is MNHEY and CDR2 is SVGEGT. CDR3 length: 14 amino acids. The CDR3 is CASASGARKYEQYF. CDR3 DNA, as far as it was read: TGTGCCAGCGCCTCTGGGGCTAGGAAATACGAG.

Comment on this clone: The CDR3 end is not reached by the read, which stops 3 residues before it; the germline J gene fills it in. This chain uses TRBV7-9 with TRBJ1-1; D is perhaps TRBD1 (5 bases). This CDR3 is built from 14 residues. Per germline, CDR1 SEHNR and CDR2 FQNEAQ (reference sequence). Trimming left V 0 bases short and J 1 base short, with 6 bases between. CDR3 DNA (partial): TGTGCCAGCAGCTTAGCTCAGGGGAACACTGAA. Translated, it gives CASSLAQGNTE. The complete CDR3 protein is CASSLAQGNTEAFF. The complete variable domain, with remaining parts taken from reference TRBV7-9 and TRBJ1-1, reads DTGVSQNPRHKITKRGQNVTFRCDPISEHNRLYWYRQTLGQGPEFLTYFQNEAQLEKSRLLSDRFSAERPKGSFSTLEIQRTEQGDSAMYLCASSLAQGNTEAFFGQGTRLTVV.

This clone was seen many times. The DNA ends 3 residues before the CDR3 does, and the rest of the CDR3 is filled in from the germline J gene. The V call is TRBV19, the J call TRBJ2-2; 8 positions match TRBD2. Per the germline V gene, CDR1 is LNHDA and CDR2 is SQIVND (reference sequence). V lost 9 bases, J lost 7 bases, and 10 bases stayed unmatched. The CDR3 has 14 amino acids. This chain's CDR3 is CASVRAGVIGELFF. CDR3 DNA, as far as it was read: TGTGCCAGCGTCCGAGCGGGAGTCATCGGGGAG.

This clone was found a few times. The CDR3 end is not reached by the read, which stops 3 residues before it; the germline J gene fills it in. The V call is TRBV10-2, the J call TRBJ2-7; D is possibly TRBD2 (6 bases). The germline V gene has CDR1 WSHSY and CDR2 SAAADI. Trimming removed 4 bases from V and 1 base from J, with 11 bases in between. The CDR3 extends over 14 amino acids. CDR3 amino acids: CASSAGGSSYEQYF. The CDR3 bases that were read are TGCGCCAGCAGTGCCGGGGGATCTTCCTACGAG.

This clone was detected a few times. The CDR3 end is not reached by the read, which stops 3 residues before it; the germline J gene fills it in. The chain uses TRBV19 and TRBJ1-2, with 9 bases fitting TRBD1. Germline V gene sequence: CDR1 LNHDA, CDR2 SQIVND (reference sequence). The CDR3 has 16 amino acids. Incomplete CDR3 DNA: TGTGCCAGTAGTCCTCGCGGGACAGGGTCCTACAATGAC. Translation gives CASSPRGTGSYND. The entire CDR3 reads CASSPRGTGSYNDYTF. The variable domain in full, completed from reference TRBV19 and TRBJ1-2, reads DGGITQSPKYLFRKEGQNVTLSCEQNLNHDAMYWYRQDPGQGLRLIYYSQIVNDFQKGDIAEGYSVSREKKESFPLTVTSAQKNPTAFYLCASSPRGTGSYNDYTFGSGTRLTVV.

This clone was seen ten or more times. The read stops 3 residues short of the end of the CDR3; the missing end is completed from the germline J gene. The chain employs TRBV6-1 and TRBJ1-1; possible D gene TRBD1, 6 bases. V gave up 3 bases and J gave up 1 base, with 12 bases separating them. Germline CDR1 MNHNS, CDR2 SASEGT. This CDR3 has 15 residues. CDR3 DNA, as far as it was read: TGTGCCAGCAGTGATCGCAGGGGCGCGAACACTGAA. Translation gives CASSDRRGANTE. The CDR3, in full, reads CASSDRRGANTEAFF.